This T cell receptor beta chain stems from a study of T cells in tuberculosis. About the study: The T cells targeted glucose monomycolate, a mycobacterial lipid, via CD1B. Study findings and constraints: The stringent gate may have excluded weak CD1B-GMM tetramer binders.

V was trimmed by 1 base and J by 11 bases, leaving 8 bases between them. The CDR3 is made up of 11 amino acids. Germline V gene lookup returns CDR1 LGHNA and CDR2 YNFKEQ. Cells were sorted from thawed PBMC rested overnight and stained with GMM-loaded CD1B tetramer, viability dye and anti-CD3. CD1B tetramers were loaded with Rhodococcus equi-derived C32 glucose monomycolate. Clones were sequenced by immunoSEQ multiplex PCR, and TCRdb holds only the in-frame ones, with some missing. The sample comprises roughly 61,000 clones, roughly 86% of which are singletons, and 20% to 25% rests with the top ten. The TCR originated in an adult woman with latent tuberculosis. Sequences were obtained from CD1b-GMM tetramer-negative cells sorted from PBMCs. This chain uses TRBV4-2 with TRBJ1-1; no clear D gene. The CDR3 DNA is TGTGCCAGCAGCCAAGTGCCGGGGGCTTTCTTT. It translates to CASSQVPGAFF.